This TCR beta chain was profiled in a study of T cells in Graves' hyperthyroidism and ophthalmopathy. Amplification of TCR beta CDR3 regions was performed using RNA transcripts as template. HTBI primers drove first-round RT-PCR of the TCR CDR3. TCRdb analysed the multiplex PCR reads with MiXCR anew, one entry per CDR3 protein. The table includes under 750,000 distinct CDR3 sequences, under 20% detected once. Study-wide results and caveats: Onset of ophthalmopathy came a median 6.5 months after the model predicted it.

This clonotype has a count of ten or more. Its cognate antigen is unknown. The CDR3 totals 16 residues. Looked up from germline, CDR1 is LGHDT and CDR2 is YNNKEL (reference sequence). Trimming shortened V by 2 bases and J by 7 bases, and 17 bases separated the two germline ends. Sequencing was performed on blood. The sequence was collected from a woman between 50 and 59 years old with Graves' hyperthyroidism that later progressed to Graves' ophthalmopathy. The J gene is TRBJ2-2, the V gene TRBV3-1; D could derive from TRBD1 or TRBD2 (5 bases each). For the CDR3, the DNA is TGTGCCAGCAGCCAATATCCGGCCGCGAGGGGCGGGGAGCTGTTTTTT. This codes for CASSQYPAARGGELFF.